This T cell receptor (beta chain) was found in a study of Ad26.COV2.S vaccination and SARS-CoV-2 variants (dated by TCRdb to the early 2020s). Some background on the complete study: Vaccine-arm donors were drawn from COV1001, a multicentre, randomized, double-blind, placebo-controlled phase I-IIa trial of Ad26.COV2.S in healthy adults. Ad26.COV2.S was given intramuscularly at 5x10^10 or 1x10^11 viral particles, as a single shot or as two shots 56 days apart. TCRbeta repertoire sequencing was used to assess the specificity and breadth of SARS-CoV-2-reactive T cell receptors after Ad26.COV2.S vaccination. The TCR-sequenced set comprised around 32 samples: some 20 Ad26.COV2.S vaccine recipients, 5 placebo recipients and 8 SARS-CoV-2 convalescent individuals. Participants in the trial were split at random into five groups of five each, receiving low-dose or high-dose Ad26.COV2.S once or twice, or else placebo on both occasions. Blinding of investigators to trial group allocation was maintained during experiments and outcome assessment. Here is what the overall study found, with its caveats: Vaccine and placebo recipients had similar non-spike TCR breadth, a finding consistent with the vaccine containing only spike. It was noted by the authors that total T cell responses may have been underestimated by the TCR breadth and depth analyses. Substantial breadth of spike-specific CD8+ and CD4+ T cell responses was reported after vaccination. Higher spike-specific TCR breadth was observed in Ad26.COV2.S recipients than in placebo recipients (P = 0.0014). The study lacked the statistical power to compare responses across vaccine doses or regimens.

From cysteine to phenylalanine, the CDR3 is 18 amino acids long. The DNA shown is the 54-base CDR3, in frame from base 1. Trimming leaves V shorter by 5 bases and J shorter by 2 bases, with the junction holding 13 bases beyond the gene matches. CDR1 SGHAT and CDR2 FQNNGV were looked up in the germline V gene. Sample treatment or condition, as interpreted from the label and publication: approximately 18 received Ad26.COV2.S at low or high dose, single or two shots; 5 received placebo; per-sample allocation not given. Repertoires of vaccine and placebo recipients were sequenced from samples collected on day 63 after the first injection. Cohort 1b enrolled 25 adults aged 18-55 years at a single site in Boston, USA, between 29 July and 7 August 2020. Ad26.COV2.S consisted of a replication-incompetent adenovirus type 26 vector by which a prefusion-stabilized SARS-CoV-2 spike protein from the original Wuhan strain was expressed.

Comments on this clone: What antigen it recognizes has not been identified. No clone much larger than this one lies a single base away; base qualities are absent.

The immunoSEQ Assay was the method used to sequence TCRbeta CDR3 regions. After extraction, genomic DNA underwent amplification by bias-controlled multiplex PCR, followed by high-throughput sequencing. The paper's processing steps were these. To quantify the absolute abundance of every unique TCRbeta CDR3 region, sequences were collapsed and filtered. T cell fraction was estimated by normalizing TCRbeta template counts to usable DNA, with usable DNA measured through amplification of reference genes found in all nucleated cells. Repertoire TCRs were annotated as SARS-CoV-2-specific by exact matching of V gene, CDR3 amino acid sequence and J gene to a known reactive TCR set. MIRA supplied the reference SARS-CoV-2 TCR set, which was filtered for enrichment in COVID-19-positive ImmuneCODE repertoires so that public or cross-reactive TCRs were removed. Using the MIRA antigens, annotated TCRs were further analysed by specific ORF or by position within an ORF. Breadth was defined as the number of annotated unique rearrangements divided by the total number of unique productive rearrangements, and depth was defined as the summed frequency of the annotated unique rearrangements. TCR breadth was compared between groups using two-sided Wilcoxon rank-sum tests. This immuneACCESS table, as held by TCRdb, lists in-frame sequences with V and J called but not all clones. Of the missing ones, under half trace to an unresolved V gene in checked studies; the others have no known cause. V, J and clone size reflect that table, while D and trimming were determined from the DNA. The sample contains 400,000 to 500,000 clones, around 89% of them found a single time. In total, the top ten clones hold 3.6% of the sample.

The rearranged chain carries TRBV11-2 and TRBJ2-2, with 8 middle bases fitting TRBD2. Sequenced material: peripheral blood, taken in a trial of Ad26.COV2.S vaccine versus placebo. This receptor was taken from a person aged 18-60 years who received the Ad26.COV2.S COVID-19 vaccine or a placebo. CDR3 region: CASSRSSSGGLNTGELFF. The nucleotide sequence is given as TGTGCCAGCAGCCGTTCTTCGAGCGGGGGTTTAAACACCGGGGAGCTGTTTTTT.